A selection of T cell receptor beta chains follows, all from one sample in a study of vaccination and CD4 T cells after COVID-19. MiXCR, applied by TCRdb to the PCR reads, yields one record per CDR3 protein. The data show 20,000 to 25,000 distinct CDR3 sequences, roughly 67% seen once. These TCRs are of unknown antigen specificity. The material was CD4+ T cells from blood, cultured in vitro, obtained after SARS-CoV-2 vaccination. The receptors stem from a human donor who received a COVID-19 vaccine. The CDR3 runs from the conserved cysteine through the conserved F or W. A D gene is named only where the DNA matches it firmly. Clone size is given for some rows only: seen once, a few or many times, or a class if the clone is expanded.

TRBV20-1	TRBJ2-1	few	NA	TGCAGTGCTAGGCCACTAGCCTCCTACAATGAGCAGTTCTTC	CSARPLASYNEQFF
TRBV9	TRBJ1-3	NA	TRBD1	TGTGCCAGCAGCGTAGCCCCTCCCGGGACAGCAGGAAACACCATATATTTT	CASSVAPPGTAGNTIYF
TRBV2	TRBJ1-2	few	NA	TGTGCCAGCAGGGGAGGACAGTCCTATGGCTACACCTTC	CASRGGQSYGYTF
TRBV19	TRBJ2-5	NA	NA	TGTGCCAGTAGTGCAGGGCGGCAAGAGACCCAGTACTTC	CASSAGRQETQYF
TRBV6-1	TRBJ2-3	few	TRBD1	TGTGCCAGCAAGGGCAACAGGGGGAGGGATACGCAGTATTTT	CASKGNRGRDTQYF
TRBV7-8	TRBJ1-2	few	NA	TGTGCCAGCAGCCGTTACGCAGGGGAGGTTAACTATGGCTACACCTTC	CASSRYAGEVNYGYTF
TRBV2	TRBJ1-2	NA	NA	TGTGCCAGCAGTGAAGGGAGGTTCGGGGGCTACACCTTC	CASSEGRFGGYTF
TRBV5-1	TRBJ2-5	NA	TRBD2	TGCGCCAGCAGCTCGCTAGCGGGGGGCAGCGAGACCCAGTACTTC	CASSSLAGGSETQYF
TRBV19	TRBJ2-2	NA	TRBD1	TGTGCCAGTAGCGGACAGGGGGTGAACACCGGGGAGCTGTTTTTT	CASSGQGVNTGELFF
TRBV11-2	TRBJ1-4	NA	NA	TGTGCCAGCAGCTTTAAAGGAGGCGATGAAAAACTGTTTTTT	CASSFKGGDEKLFF
TRBV19	TRBJ1-5	NA	NA	TGTGCCAGTAGTATAGTTCGGGGCTGGGGCAATCAGCCCCAGCATTTT	CASSIVRGWGNQPQHF